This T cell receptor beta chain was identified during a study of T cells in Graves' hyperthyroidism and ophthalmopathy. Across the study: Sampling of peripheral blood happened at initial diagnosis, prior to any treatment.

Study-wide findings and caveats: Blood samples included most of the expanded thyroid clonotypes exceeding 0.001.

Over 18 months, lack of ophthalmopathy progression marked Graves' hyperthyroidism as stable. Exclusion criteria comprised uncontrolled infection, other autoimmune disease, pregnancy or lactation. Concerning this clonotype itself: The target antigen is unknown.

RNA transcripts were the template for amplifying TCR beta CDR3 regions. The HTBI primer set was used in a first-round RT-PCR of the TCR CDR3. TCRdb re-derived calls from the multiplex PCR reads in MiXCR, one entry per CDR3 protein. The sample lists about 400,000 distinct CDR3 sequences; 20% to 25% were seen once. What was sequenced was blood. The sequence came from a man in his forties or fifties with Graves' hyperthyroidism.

CDR3 region: CASSSTGRSNQPQHF. The CDR3 nucleotides are TGTGCCAGTAGTTCGACAGGGAGGAGCAATCAGCCCCAGCATTTT. The V call is TRBV19, the J call TRBJ1-5; 7 bases fit TRBD1. Germline trimming cut 5 bases from V and 1 base from J; bases unmatched to any gene: 5. CDR3 length: 15 amino acids. The germline gives CDR1 LNHDA, CDR2 SQIVND (reference sequence).